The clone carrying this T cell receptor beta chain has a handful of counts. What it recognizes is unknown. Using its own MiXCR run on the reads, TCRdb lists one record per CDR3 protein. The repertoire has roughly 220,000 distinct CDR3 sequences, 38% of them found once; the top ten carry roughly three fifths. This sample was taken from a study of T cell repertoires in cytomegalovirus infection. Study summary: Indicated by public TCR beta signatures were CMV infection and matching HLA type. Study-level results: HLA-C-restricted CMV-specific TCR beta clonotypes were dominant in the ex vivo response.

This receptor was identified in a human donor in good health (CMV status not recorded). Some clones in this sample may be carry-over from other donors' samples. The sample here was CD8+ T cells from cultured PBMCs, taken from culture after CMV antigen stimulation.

The CDR3 loop reads CASSLTSGGTDTQYF. The CDR3 DNA follows: TGTGCCAGCAGCTTAACTAGCGGGGGGACAGATACGCAGTATTTT. V and J are TRBV7-3 and TRBJ2-3; the match to TRBD2 covers 10 bases. The germline gives CDR1 SGHTA, CDR2 FQGTGA. The ends lost 0 bases at V and 3 bases at J; junction bases unmatched: 0. This CDR3 has 15 residues.